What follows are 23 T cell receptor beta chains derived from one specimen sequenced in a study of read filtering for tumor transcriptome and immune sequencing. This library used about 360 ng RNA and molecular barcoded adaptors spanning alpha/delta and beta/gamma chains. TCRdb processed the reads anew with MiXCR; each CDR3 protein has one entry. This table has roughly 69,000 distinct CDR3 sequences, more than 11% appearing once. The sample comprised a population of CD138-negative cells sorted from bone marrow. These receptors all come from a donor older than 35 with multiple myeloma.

The CDR3 nucleotides are TGTGCCAGCAGTCCCCTAGAGGGCCTAGAGACCCAGTACTTC. Its protein product is CASSPLEGLETQYF. This chain joins TRBV28 and TRBJ2-1; possibly TRBD2 for D (5 bases). The J call may be faulty, since TRBJ2-5 better matches the DNA end. CDR3 length: 14 residues. Germline V gene data show CDR1 as MDHEN and CDR2 as SYDVKM.

The CDR3 region is CASSGRGAGQETQYF. In DNA form, the CDR3 reads TGTGCCAGCAGCGGCCGGGGAGCGGGACAAGAGACCCAGTACTTC. The chain joins TRBV7-9 to TRBJ2-5, with 7 bases identical to TRBD2. Per the germline V gene, CDR1 is SEHNR and CDR2 is FQNEAQ (reference sequence). V was pared by 5 bases and J by 2 bases, with 8 bases of the junction left unmatched. This CDR3 is built from 15 residues.

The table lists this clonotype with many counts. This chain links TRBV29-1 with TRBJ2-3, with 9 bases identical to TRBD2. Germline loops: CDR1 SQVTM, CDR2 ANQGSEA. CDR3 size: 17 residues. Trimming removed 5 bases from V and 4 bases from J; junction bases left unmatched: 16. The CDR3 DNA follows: TGCAGCGTTTTGGCTAGCGGGATCCGACCGACCCCAGATACGCAGTATTTT. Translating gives CSVLASGIRPTPDTQYF.

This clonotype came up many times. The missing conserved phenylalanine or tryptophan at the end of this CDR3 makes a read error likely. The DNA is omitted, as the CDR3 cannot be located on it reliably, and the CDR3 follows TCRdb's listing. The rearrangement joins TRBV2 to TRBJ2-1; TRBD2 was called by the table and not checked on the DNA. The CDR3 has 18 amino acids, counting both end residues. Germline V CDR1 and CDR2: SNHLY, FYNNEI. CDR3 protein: CASKVSGVSTMSSSHRVD.

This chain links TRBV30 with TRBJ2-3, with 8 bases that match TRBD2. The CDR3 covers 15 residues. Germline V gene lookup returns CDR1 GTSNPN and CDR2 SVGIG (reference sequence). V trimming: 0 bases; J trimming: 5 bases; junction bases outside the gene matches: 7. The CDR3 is CAWSVGAGVGDTQYF. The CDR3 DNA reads TGTGCCTGGAGTGTAGGAGCGGGAGTGGGAGATACGCAGTATTTT.

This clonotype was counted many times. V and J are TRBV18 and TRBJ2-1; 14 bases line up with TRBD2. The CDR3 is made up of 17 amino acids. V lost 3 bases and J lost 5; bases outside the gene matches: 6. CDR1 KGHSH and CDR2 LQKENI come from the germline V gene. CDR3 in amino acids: CASSPGLAGAGNNEQFF. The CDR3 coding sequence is TGTGCCAGCTCACCGGGACTAGCGGGAGCCGGAAACAATGAGCAGTTCTTC.

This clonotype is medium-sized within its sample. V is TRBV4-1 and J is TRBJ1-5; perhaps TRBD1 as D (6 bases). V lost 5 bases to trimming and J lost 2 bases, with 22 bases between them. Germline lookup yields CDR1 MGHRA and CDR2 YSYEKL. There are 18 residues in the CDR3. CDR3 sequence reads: CASSYEGGHRRGNQPQHF. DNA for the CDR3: TGCGCCAGCAGCTACGAAGGGGGTCATAGACGGGGCAATCAGCCCCAGCATTTT.

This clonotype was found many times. As DNA, the CDR3 is TGTGCCAGCAGCGTAGCCAAGAGTTTCGGCTACGAGCAGTACTTC. It specifies CASSVAKSFGYEQYF. The gene calls are TRBV9 and TRBJ2-7; unclear D gene. Looked up from germline, CDR1 is SGDLS and CDR2 is YYNGEE. V lost 0 bases to trimming and J lost 3 bases, with 13 bases between them. The CDR3 totals 15 residues.

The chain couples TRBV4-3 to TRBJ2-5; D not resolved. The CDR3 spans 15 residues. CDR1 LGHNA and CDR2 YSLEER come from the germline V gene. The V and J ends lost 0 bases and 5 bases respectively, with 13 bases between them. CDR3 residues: CASSQERALIETQYF. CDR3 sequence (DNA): TGCGCCAGCAGCCAAGAGCGAGCTCTAATTGAGACCCAGTACTTC.

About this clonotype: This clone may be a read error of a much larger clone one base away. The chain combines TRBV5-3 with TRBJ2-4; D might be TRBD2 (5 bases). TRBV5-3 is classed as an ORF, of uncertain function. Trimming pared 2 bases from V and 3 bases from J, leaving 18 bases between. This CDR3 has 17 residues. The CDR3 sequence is CARSFWEREKDKNIQYF. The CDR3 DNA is TGTGCCAGAAGCTTTTGGGAGCGAGAAAAGGACAAAAACATTCAGTACTTC.

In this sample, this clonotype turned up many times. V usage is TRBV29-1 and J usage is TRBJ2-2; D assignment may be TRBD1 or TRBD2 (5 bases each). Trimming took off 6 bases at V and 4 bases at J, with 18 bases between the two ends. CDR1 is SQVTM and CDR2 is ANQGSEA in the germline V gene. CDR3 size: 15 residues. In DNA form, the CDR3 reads TGCAGCGTGGCTAACCGACGGGGCGGCACCGGGGAGCTGTTTTTT. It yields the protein CSVANRRGGTGELFF.

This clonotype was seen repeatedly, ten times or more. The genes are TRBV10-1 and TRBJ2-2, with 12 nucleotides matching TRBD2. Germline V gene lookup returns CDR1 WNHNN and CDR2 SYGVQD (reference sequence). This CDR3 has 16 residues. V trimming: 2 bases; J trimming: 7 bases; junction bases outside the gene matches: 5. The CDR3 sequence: CASSERLAGGLGELFF. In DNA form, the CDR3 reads TGCGCCAGCAGTGAGCGGCTAGCGGGAGGGCTCGGGGAGCTGTTTTTT.

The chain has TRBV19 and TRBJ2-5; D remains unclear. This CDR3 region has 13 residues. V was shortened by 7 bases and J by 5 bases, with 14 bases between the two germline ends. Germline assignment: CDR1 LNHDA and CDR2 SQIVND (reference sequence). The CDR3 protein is CASNQVNGETQYF. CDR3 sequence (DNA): TGTGCCAGTAACCAGGTCAATGGCGAGACCCAGTACTTC.

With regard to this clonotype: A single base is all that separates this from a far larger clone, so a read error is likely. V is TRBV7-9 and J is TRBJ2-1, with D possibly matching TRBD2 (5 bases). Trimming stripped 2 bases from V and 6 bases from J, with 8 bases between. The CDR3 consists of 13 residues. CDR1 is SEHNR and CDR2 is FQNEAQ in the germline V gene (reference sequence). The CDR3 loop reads CASSLTGSNEQFF. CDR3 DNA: TGTGCCAGCAGCTTAACGGGGTCCAATGAGCAGTTCTTC.

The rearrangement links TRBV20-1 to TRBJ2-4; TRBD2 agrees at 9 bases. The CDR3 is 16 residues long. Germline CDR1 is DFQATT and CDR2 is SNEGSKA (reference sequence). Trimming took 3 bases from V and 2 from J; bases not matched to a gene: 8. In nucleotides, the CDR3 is TGCAGTGCTAGCCGACCTAGCGGGGAACCCAAAAACATTCAGTACTTC. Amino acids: CSASRPSGEPKNIQYF.

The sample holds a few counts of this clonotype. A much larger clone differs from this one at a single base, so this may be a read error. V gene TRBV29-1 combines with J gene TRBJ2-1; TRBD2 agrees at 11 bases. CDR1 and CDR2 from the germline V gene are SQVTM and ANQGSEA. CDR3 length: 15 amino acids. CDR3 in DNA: TGCGGCGTAGATAGCGGGAGGGCCCTTTACAATGAGCAGTTCTTC. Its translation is CGVDSGRALYNEQFF.

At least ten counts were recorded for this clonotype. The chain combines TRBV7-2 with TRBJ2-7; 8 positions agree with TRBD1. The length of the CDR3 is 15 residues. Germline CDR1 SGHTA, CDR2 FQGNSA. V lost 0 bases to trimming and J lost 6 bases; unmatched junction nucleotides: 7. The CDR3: CASSLAGITGGEQYF. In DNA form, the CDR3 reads TGTGCCAGCAGCTTAGCGGGGATTACAGGGGGCGAGCAGTACTTC.

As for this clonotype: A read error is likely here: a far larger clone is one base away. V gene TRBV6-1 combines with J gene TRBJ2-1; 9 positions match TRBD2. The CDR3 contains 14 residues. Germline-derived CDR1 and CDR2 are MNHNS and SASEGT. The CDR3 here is CASVPSGNRDEQSF. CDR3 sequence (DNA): TGTGCCAGCGTCCCTAGCGGGAACAGGGATGAGCAGTCCTTC.

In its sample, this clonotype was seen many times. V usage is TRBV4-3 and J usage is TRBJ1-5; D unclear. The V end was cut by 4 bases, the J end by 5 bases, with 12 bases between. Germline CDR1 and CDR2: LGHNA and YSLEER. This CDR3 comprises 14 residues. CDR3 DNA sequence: TGCGCCAGCAGCCTTTATCTCGGAGATCAGCCCCAGCATTTT. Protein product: CASSLYLGDQPQHF.

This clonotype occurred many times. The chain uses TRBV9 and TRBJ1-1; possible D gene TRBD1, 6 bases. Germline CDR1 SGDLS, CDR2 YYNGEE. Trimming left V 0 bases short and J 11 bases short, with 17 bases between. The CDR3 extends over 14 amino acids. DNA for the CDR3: TGTGCCAGCAGCGTAGAGGGGGGTGACAGCAACGCTTTCTTT. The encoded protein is CASSVEGGDSNAFF.

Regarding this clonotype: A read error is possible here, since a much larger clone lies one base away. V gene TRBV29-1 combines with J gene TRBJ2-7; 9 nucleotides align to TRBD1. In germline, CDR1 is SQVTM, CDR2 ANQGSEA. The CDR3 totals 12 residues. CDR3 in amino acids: CSVLGQGYGQYF. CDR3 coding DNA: TGCAGCGTTCTGGGACAGGGTTACGGGCAGTACTTC.

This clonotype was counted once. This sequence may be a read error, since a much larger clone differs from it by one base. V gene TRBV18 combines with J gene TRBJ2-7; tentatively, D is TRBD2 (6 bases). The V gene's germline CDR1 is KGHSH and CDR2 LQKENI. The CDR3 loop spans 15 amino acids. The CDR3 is CASSPRGTGSYGQYF. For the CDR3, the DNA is TGTGCCAGCTCACCACGTGGGACTGGGTCCTACGGGCAGTACTTC.

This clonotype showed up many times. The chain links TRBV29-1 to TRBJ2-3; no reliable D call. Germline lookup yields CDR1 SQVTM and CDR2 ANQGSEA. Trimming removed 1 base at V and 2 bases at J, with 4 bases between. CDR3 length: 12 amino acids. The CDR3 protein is CSVEASTDTQYF. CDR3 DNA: TGCAGCGTTGAAGCCTCCACAGATACGCAGTATTTT.